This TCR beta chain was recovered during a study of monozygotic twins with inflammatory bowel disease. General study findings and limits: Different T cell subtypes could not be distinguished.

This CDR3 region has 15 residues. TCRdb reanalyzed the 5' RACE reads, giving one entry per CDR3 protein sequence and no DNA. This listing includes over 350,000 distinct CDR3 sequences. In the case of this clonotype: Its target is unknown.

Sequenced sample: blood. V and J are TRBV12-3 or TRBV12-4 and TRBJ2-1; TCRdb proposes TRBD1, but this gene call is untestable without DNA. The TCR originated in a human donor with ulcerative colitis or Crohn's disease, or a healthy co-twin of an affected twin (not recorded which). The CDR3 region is CASISGESSYNEQFF.